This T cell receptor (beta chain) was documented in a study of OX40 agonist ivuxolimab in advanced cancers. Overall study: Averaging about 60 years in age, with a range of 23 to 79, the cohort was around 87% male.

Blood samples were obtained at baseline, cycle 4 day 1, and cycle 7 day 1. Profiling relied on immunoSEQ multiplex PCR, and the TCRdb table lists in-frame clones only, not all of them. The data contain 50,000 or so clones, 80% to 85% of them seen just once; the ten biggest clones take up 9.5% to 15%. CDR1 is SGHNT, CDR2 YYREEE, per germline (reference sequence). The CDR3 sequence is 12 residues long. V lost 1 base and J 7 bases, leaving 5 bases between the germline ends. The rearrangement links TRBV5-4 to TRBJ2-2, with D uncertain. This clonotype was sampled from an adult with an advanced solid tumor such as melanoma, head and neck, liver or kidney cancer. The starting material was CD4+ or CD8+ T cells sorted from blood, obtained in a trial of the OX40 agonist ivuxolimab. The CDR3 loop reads CASSLIYGELFF. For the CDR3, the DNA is TGTGCCAGCAGCTTGATCTACGGGGAGCTGTTTTTT.